This TCR beta chain stems from a study of metastatic and nonmetastatic thyroid tumors. Study context: Repertoires of blood and of tissue (tumor or nodule) from malignant and benign thyroid patients were compared.

With MiXCR, TCRdb called clones anew from the PCR reads. Of approximately 16,000 clones listed, approximately 12% are singletons. All patients were untreated before thyroid surgery. This clone was counted ten times or more. This clonotype originated in a female donor with papillary thyroid cancer or a benign thyroid nodule (not recorded which). Some clones in this sample may be carry-over from other donors' samples. Sample: tumor tissue.

The CDR3 here is CASSGLGGGQETQYF. CDR3 nucleotide sequence: TGTGCCAGTAGTGGATTGGGAGGGGGCCAGGAGACCCAGTACTTC. This sequence joins TRBV19 and TRBJ2-5, with D perhaps matching TRBD1 or TRBD2 (7 bases each). Germline V gene data show CDR1 as LNHDA and CDR2 as SQIVND (reference sequence). The CDR3 runs 15 residues. Trimming pared 5 bases from V and 5 bases from J, leaving 18 bases between.